This T cell receptor (beta chain) was documented in a study of shared clonotypes between healthy human individuals. Study observations and caveats: Non-shared clonotypes showed lower generation probabilities than clonotypes common to all four donors. Naive subsets generally exceeded memory subsets in estimated richness.

This clone has at least ten counts. What it binds is not known. Tens of thousands of T cell genomes (around 200 ng DNA) went into each sorted-subset replicate. Sequencing used immunoSEQ multiplex PCR; TCRdb keeps in-frame clones, though not all of them. Seen here are about 230,000 clones, approximately 70% observed once, and the top ten hold 11%. V lost 3 bases, J lost 6 bases, and 1 base stayed unmatched. From germline, CDR1 is SGHDT and CDR2 YYEEEE. The CDR3 consists of 14 residues. The sequenced material came from memory CD4+ T cells sorted from blood. Specified subset: CD45RA-negative fraction. The chain couples TRBV5-6 to TRBJ2-7, with 15 bases identical to TRBD2. The TCR originated in a man aged 25 to 45 in good health. In DNA, the CDR3 is TGTGCCAGCAGCTGGGGACTAGCGGGAGGCGAGCAGTACTTC. Amino acids: CASSWGLAGGEQYF.